The 21 T cell receptor beta chains given below trace back to one sample, sequenced in a study of metastatic and nonmetastatic thyroid tumors (dated by TCRdb to the early 2020s). Receptors were amplified or captured by PCR. The instrument was an Illumina HiSeq 4000. In TCRdb, the public reads were trimmed at Q25 with fastp and aligned with MiXCR, with productive beta chains retained. In this sample the table shows around 29,000 clones, roughly 19% of which occur a single time. The leading ten clones occupy 39% of the sample. No patient had received any treatment before thyroid surgery. The specimen was blood. These receptors were obtained from a female donor with papillary thyroid cancer or a benign thyroid nodule (not recorded which). Some clones in this sample may be carry-over from other donors' samples.

This clone has ten or more counts. The gene calls are TRBV19 and TRBJ2-1; TRBD2 matches 10 bases. Per the germline V gene, CDR1 is LNHDA and CDR2 is SQIVND (reference sequence). The CDR3 is made up of 14 amino acids. V shed 5 bases, J shed 9 bases, and the junction held 7 bases outside the gene matches. The CDR3 reads CASSLIAGGGEQFF. CDR3 DNA: TGTGCCAGTAGTTTGATAGCGGGAGGAGGTGAGCAGTTCTTC.

The V and J genes are TRBV2 and TRBJ2-7; 8 bases fit TRBD1. Germline CDR1 and CDR2: SNHLY and FYNNEI. CDR3 length: 17 amino acids. J was trimmed by 3 bases and V by 6 bases; bases with no gene match: 16. CDR3 sequence (DNA): TGTGCCAGCAGGGACCCGACAGGGGCTTTCCTATTCTACGAGCAGTACTTC. Translated, it gives CASRDPTGAFLFYEQYF. Supplemented by reference TRBV2 and TRBJ2-7, the full variable domain reads EPEVTQTPSHQVTQMGQEVILRCVPISNHLYFYWYRQILGQKVEFLVSFYNNEISEKSEIFDDQFSVERPDGSNFTLKIRSTKLEDSAMYFCASRDPTGAFLFYEQYFGPGTRLTVT.

This clone occurred a few times. The J gene is TRBJ2-2, the V gene TRBV28; D not resolved. The CDR3 consists of 12 residues. Trimming took 4 bases from V and 4 from J, leaving 4 bases between them. Germline CDR1 reads MDHEN; CDR2 reads SYDVKM. The CDR3 sequence: CASSSSTGELFF. CDR3 DNA: TGTGCCAGCAGTTCAAGCACCGGGGAGCTGTTTTTT.

The chain carries TRBV19 and TRBJ2-1, with TRBD1 matching 7 bases. With V trimmed by 5 bases and J by 9 bases, 10 bases remained unmatched. The CDR3 is 14 amino acids. The V gene's germline CDR1 is LNHDA and CDR2 SQIVND (reference sequence). The CDR3 coding sequence is TGTGCCAGTAGTTGTACAGGGGAAGGCGCTGAGCAGTTCTTC. Translated, it gives CASSCTGEGAEQFF.

This clone came up many times. One junction end disagrees with the germline gene, perhaps due to a read error. The chain is built from TRBV20-1 and TRBJ2-3; D gene unclear. The CDR3 consists of 14 residues. Germline CDR1 and CDR2: DFQATT and SNEGSKA (reference sequence). The CDR3 coding sequence is TGCAGTTCTAGGCGATCGCTGAGAGGTGATACGCAGTATTTT. It encodes CSSRRSLRGDTQYF.

This clone was picked up many times. The chain combines TRBV10-3 with TRBJ1-5; TRBD1 matches at 8 bases. The CDR3 contains 18 residues. The germline CDR1 and CDR2 sequences are ENHRY and SYGVKD. After removal of 0 bases from V and 5 bases from J, the junction contained 12 bases not matched to a gene. In nucleotides, the CDR3 is TGTGCCATCAGTGAGTCAGTTATCGGACAGGGAGCCTATCAGCCCCAGCATTTT. It codes for CAISESVIGQGAYQPQHF.

Note on this clone: The same CDR3 can be traced to other DNA sequences in this sample. The chain is built from TRBV10-3 and TRBJ2-1; 8 nucleotides align to TRBD2. This CDR3 has 14 residues. Germline CDR1 is ENHRY and CDR2 is SYGVKD. The CDR3 nucleotides read TGTGCGGCCACGCGGGGGGCAGAGAACAATGAGCAGTTCTTC. Its protein product is CAATRGAENNEQFF.

The rearrangement joins TRBV2 to TRBJ2-7, with D unresolved. V shed 2 bases and J shed 6 bases, with 8 bases lying between them. Germline assignment: CDR1 SNHLY and CDR2 FYNNEI. The CDR3 length is 12 residues. CDR3 amino acids: CASSERRREQYF. DNA of the CDR3: TGTGCCAGCAGTGAACGACGGCGCGAGCAGTACTTC. Complete variable domain (other parts from reference TRBV2 and TRBJ2-7): EPEVTQTPSHQVTQMGQEVILRCVPISNHLYFYWYRQILGQKVEFLVSFYNNEISEKSEIFDDQFSVERPDGSNFTLKIRSTKLEDSAMYFCASSERRREQYFGPGTRLTVT.

The V and J genes are TRBV2 and TRBJ2-2; D possibly matches TRBD1 or TRBD2 (5 bases each). The CDR3 spans 12 residues. Trimming took off 7 bases at V and 6 bases at J, with 9 bases between the two ends. Germline values: CDR1 SNHLY, CDR2 FYNNEI. DNA for the CDR3: TGTGCCAGCACTCTGGGGGCCGGGGAGCTGTTTTTT. It yields the protein CASTLGAGELFF. Using reference TRBV2 and TRBJ2-2 for the parts outside the CDR3, the full variable domain is EPEVTQTPSHQVTQMGQEVILRCVPISNHLYFYWYRQILGQKVEFLVSFYNNEISEKSEIFDDQFSVERPDGSNFTLKIRSTKLEDSAMYFCASTLGAGELFFGEGSRLTVL.

This clone was recorded many times. One end of the junction varies from germline; a read error may be responsible. V gene TRBV7-7 combines with J gene TRBJ2-5; D may be TRBD2 (6 bases). The V gene's germline CDR1 is SSHAT and CDR2 FNYEAQ (reference sequence). The CDR3 is 14 residues long. This chain's CDR3 is CASSSGLHQETQYF. CDR3 sequence (DNA): TGTGCTAGCAGCTCGGGACTTCATCAAGAGACCCAGTACTTC.

This clone was observed many times. This sequence joins TRBV2 and TRBJ2-1; tentatively, D is TRBD1 or TRBD2 (5 bases each). Trimming removed 9 bases at V and 3 bases at J, with 12 bases between. CDR1 SNHLY and CDR2 FYNNEI come from the germline V gene. The CDR3 sequence is 13 residues long. CDR3 sequence (DNA): TGTGCCAGTCTCCGGGACGGCTACAATGAGCAGTTCTTC. Protein sequence: CASLRDGYNEQFF.

The table lists this clone with many counts. The CDR3 loop reads CASSDRTHQPQHF. The CDR3 DNA reads as TGTGCCAGCAGTGACAGAACCCATCAGCCCCAGCATTTT. The chain couples TRBV6-2 or TRBV6-3 to TRBJ1-5, with a tentative D call TRBD1 (5 bases). Germline values: CDR1 MNHEY, CDR2 SVGEGT. CDR3 length equals 13 residues. V lost 5 bases and J lost 5, with 10 bases in between.

This clone showed up many times. The chain couples TRBV13 to TRBJ2-3; D is perhaps TRBD2 (5 bases). The CDR3 extends over 14 amino acids. The V end lost 8 bases, the J end lost 0 bases, and 12 bases lay between the germline ends. CDR1 is PRHDT, CDR2 FYEKMQ, per germline (reference sequence). In nucleotides, the CDR3 is TGTGCCAGCCGTCCGCGGACTAGCACAGATACGCAGTATTTT. Protein sequence: CASRPRTSTDTQYF.

The CDR3: CASSHRGAEEKLFF. For the CDR3, the DNA is TGTGCCAGTAGTCACCGCGGGGCCGAGGAAAAACTGTTTTTT. J is TRBJ1-4 and V is TRBV19; D may be TRBD1 (5 bases). This CDR3 region has 14 residues. Germline CDR1 LNHDA, CDR2 SQIVND (reference sequence). V was trimmed by 5 bases and J by 8 bases, leaving 15 bases between them.

The sample holds many counts of this clone. This chain joins TRBV20-1 and TRBJ2-1; the match to TRBD1 covers 9 bases. Per germline, CDR1 DFQATT and CDR2 SNEGSKA (reference sequence). The J segment lost 1 base and the V segment lost 6 bases, leaving 7 bases of the junction unmatched. The CDR3 sequence is 15 residues long. The CDR3 here is CSARGQGPSYNEQFF. The CDR3 nucleotides read TGCAGTGCCCGGGGACAGGGACCTTCCTACAATGAGCAGTTCTTC.

The rearrangement joins TRBV11-2 to TRBJ2-7; TRBD2 matches at 8 bases. This CDR3 has 16 residues. The V gene's germline CDR1 is SGHAT and CDR2 FQNNGV. The CDR3 bases are TGTTCCATCAGCCAACGACCGGGACTAGTGGTGAACGAGCAGTACTTC. It translates to CSISQRPGLVVNEQYF.

The chain carries TRBV7-9 and TRBJ2-2, with 7 nucleotides matching TRBD1. Germline trimming cut 4 bases from V and 6 bases from J; bases unmatched to any gene: 2. Looked up from germline, CDR1 is SEHNR and CDR2 is FQNEAQ (reference sequence). This CDR3 is 13 amino acids long. CDR3 region: CASSSDRAGELFF. CDR3 in DNA: TGTGCCAGCAGCTCCGACAGGGCCGGGGAGCTGTTTTTT.

This clone was seen more than once but under ten times. CDR3 DNA: TGTGCCAGCAGTTATTACGGGACAGGCTCCCTTACCTACGAGCAGTACTTC. Amino acid sequence: CASSYYGTGSLTYEQYF. The rearrangement joins TRBV6-6 to TRBJ2-7; 8 bases map to TRBD1. J lost 2 bases, V lost 3 bases, and 12 bases had no gene match. The V gene's germline CDR1 is MNHNY and CDR2 SVGAGI (reference sequence). The CDR3 spans 17 residues.

There are a few counts of this clone. V usage is TRBV25-1 and J usage is TRBJ1-2; possibly TRBD1 for D (5 bases). The CDR3 loop spans 14 amino acids. Trimming removed 5 bases from V and 2 bases from J, with 12 bases in between. Germline loops: CDR1 MGHDK, CDR2 SYGVNS. The CDR3 here is CASSPGAVNYGYTF. The CDR3 DNA sequence: TGTGCCAGCAGTCCCGGGGCAGTAAACTATGGCTACACCTTC.

The chain recombines TRBV20-1 with TRBJ2-3; tentatively, D is TRBD1 (5 bases). The germline CDR1 and CDR2 sequences are DFQATT and SNEGSKA (reference sequence). Trimming took off 4 bases at V and 3 bases at J, with 11 bases between the two ends. CDR3 length: 13 residues. CDR3 in DNA: TGCAGTGCTATCCCGACAGTAACAGATACGCAGTATTTT. Translation gives CSAIPTVTDTQYF.

This clone was counted many times. V is TRBV20-1 and J is TRBJ2-1, with TRBD2 identical over 8 bases. The CDR3 is 15 residues long. With V trimmed by 7 bases and J by 10 bases, 18 bases remained unmatched. Germline lookup yields CDR1 DFQATT and CDR2 SNEGSKA (reference sequence). CDR3 in DNA: TGCAGTGTCAGGGCCCACCCAGCGGGAGCTAGGGAGCAGTTCTTC. It codes for CSVRAHPAGAREQFF.